This is a list of T cell receptor beta chains from one sample in a study of cytomegalovirus exposure and HLA in healthy donors. The method was immunoSEQ multiplex PCR; TCRdb's version includes in-frame clones alone and lacks a portion of them. The profile covers around 120,000 clones, with about 59% appearing a single time and nearly 9.5% taken by the ten largest. What was sequenced was PBMCs. The receptors stem from a middle-aged woman in good health and CMV-seropositive. The CDR3 runs from the conserved cysteine through the conserved F or W. The order of the fields is V gene, J gene, D gene, clone size, CDR3 DNA, CDR3 protein. A D gene is named only where the DNA matches it firmly. Clone size is not always given. Where it is, it says once, few, many or a class for expanded clones.

v_gene: TRBV5-1
j_gene: TRBJ2-1
d_gene: NA
abundance: NA
CDR3nt: TGCGCCAGCAGCTTGGACGGGAGAGAGCAGTTCTTC
CDR3aa: CASSLDGREQFF

v_gene: TRBV27
j_gene: TRBJ1-2
d_gene: TRBD1
abundance: NA
CDR3nt: TGTGCCAGCAGTCCAGGGGGACAGGGCAACTATGGCTACACCTTC
CDR3aa: CASSPGGQGNYGYTF

v_gene: TRBV30
j_gene: TRBJ2-6
d_gene: NA
abundance: NA
CDR3nt: TGTGCCTGGGACGACTCCCCTGGGGCCAACGTCCTGACTTTC
CDR3aa: CAWDDSPGANVLTF

v_gene: TRBV30
j_gene: TRBJ1-2
d_gene: NA
abundance: NA
CDR3nt: TGTGCCTGGAGTGGGGGGGGTGTATCCGGGGACTACACCTTC
CDR3aa: CAWSGGGVSGDYTF

v_gene: TRBV27
j_gene: TRBJ2-1
d_gene: TRBD2
abundance: few
CDR3nt: TGTGCCAGCAGTTCGGGACTAGCGGTCGATGAGCAGTTCTTC
CDR3aa: CASSSGLAVDEQFF

v_gene: TRBV7-8
j_gene: TRBJ1-4
d_gene: NA
abundance: NA
CDR3nt: TGTGCCAGCAGCTTATTGACGGGTGGGGAAAAACTGTTTTTT
CDR3aa: CASSLLTGGEKLFF

v_gene: TRBV15
j_gene: TRBJ2-7
d_gene: NA
abundance: few
CDR3nt: TGTGCCACCAGCAGAGATAGGGGGTCCTACGAGCAGTACTTC
CDR3aa: CATSRDRGSYEQYF

v_gene: TRBV5-1
j_gene: TRBJ1-3
d_gene: NA
abundance: NA
CDR3nt: TGCGCCAGCAGTTCCCGGAGCTCTGGAAACACCATATATTTT
CDR3aa: CASSSRSSGNTIYF

v_gene: TRBV6-5
j_gene: TRBJ1-1
d_gene: TRBD1
abundance: NA
CDR3nt: TGTGCCAGCAGCCTAACAGGGGAGAACACTGAAGCTTTCTTT
CDR3aa: CASSLTGENTEAFF

v_gene: TRBV7-9
j_gene: TRBJ2-5
d_gene: NA
abundance: NA
CDR3nt: TGTGCCAGCAGCTTAGTTTTGAGGATCGCCCAAGAGACCCAGTACTTC
CDR3aa: CASSLVLRIAQETQYF

v_gene: TRBV6-4
j_gene: TRBJ1-4
d_gene: TRBD1
abundance: NA
CDR3nt: TGTGCCAGCAGTAGGGACAGCGGAGAGAATGAAAAACTGTTTTTT
CDR3aa: CASSRDSGENEKLFF

v_gene: TRBV2
j_gene: TRBJ2-7
d_gene: TRBD2
abundance: NA
CDR3nt: TGTGCCAGCAGCTCACAGAGGGGCGGGGGCTACGAGCAGTACTTC
CDR3aa: CASSSQRGGGYEQYF

v_gene: TRBV5-6
j_gene: TRBJ1-4
d_gene: TRBD1
abundance: NA
CDR3nt: TGTGCCAGCAGCCGCCGACAGGGATCGTTTGCAACTAATGAAAAACTGTTTTTT
CDR3aa: CASSRRQGSFATNEKLFF

v_gene: TRBV7-9
j_gene: TRBJ2-2
d_gene: TRBD2
abundance: NA
CDR3nt: TGTGCTGGCCTACGGGGGGGTGAAACCGGGGAGCTGTTTTTT
CDR3aa: CAGLRGGETGELFF

v_gene: TRBV18
j_gene: TRBJ2-5
d_gene: NA
abundance: NA
CDR3nt: TGTGCCAGCTCACCCCTGGACAGCCAAGAGACCCAGTACTTC
CDR3aa: CASSPLDSQETQYF

v_gene: TRBV13
j_gene: TRBJ2-1
d_gene: NA
abundance: NA
CDR3nt: TGTGCCAGCTCGCACAGGTCCTACAATGAGCAGTTCTTC
CDR3aa: CASSHRSYNEQFF

v_gene: TRBV7-2
j_gene: TRBJ1-5
d_gene: TRBD1
abundance: once
CDR3nt: TGTGCCAGCAGCTTTGGTTGGGGACAGGGGGACCGATACCATCAGCCCCAGCATTTT
CDR3aa: CASSFGWGQGDRYHQPQHF

v_gene: TRBV20-1
j_gene: TRBJ2-5
d_gene: NA
abundance: NA
CDR3nt: TGCAGTGCGAGTCCCGAGGAGACCCAGTACTTC
CDR3aa: CSASPEETQYF

v_gene: TRBV29-1
j_gene: TRBJ1-2
d_gene: TRBD1
abundance: NA
CDR3nt: TGCAGCGACAAACAGGGGACCGACTATGGCTACACCTTC
CDR3aa: CSDKQGTDYGYTF

v_gene: TRBV25-1
j_gene: TRBJ1-4
d_gene: NA
abundance: NA
CDR3nt: TGTGCCAGCAGTGATCGAGTTAATGAAAAACTGTTTTTT
CDR3aa: CASSDRVNEKLFF

v_gene: TRBV20-1
j_gene: TRBJ2-4
d_gene: NA
abundance: few
CDR3nt: TGCAGTGCTAGAGATACTATTCAGTACTTC
CDR3aa: CSARDTIQYF

v_gene: TRBV7-3
j_gene: TRBJ2-1
d_gene: TRBD2
abundance: few
CDR3nt: TGTGCCAGCAGCTTGCTAGCGGGAGGGATTATCGAGCAGTTCTTC
CDR3aa: CASSLLAGGIIEQFF

v_gene: TRBV28
j_gene: TRBJ1-5
d_gene: TRBD1
abundance: NA
CDR3nt: TGTGCCAGCAAGAGGACAGGGTACCAGCCCCAGCATTTT
CDR3aa: CASKRTGYQPQHF

v_gene: TRBV28
j_gene: TRBJ2-1
d_gene: TRBD2
abundance: NA
CDR3nt: TGTGCCAGCAGCCCACCGACTAGCGGGAGGGGTGAGCAGTTCTTC
CDR3aa: CASSPPTSGRGEQFF

v_gene: TRBV9
j_gene: TRBJ2-1
d_gene: TRBD2
abundance: NA
CDR3nt: TGTGCCAGCAGCGTAGCCGGGAGGGCTAATGAGCAGTTCTTC
CDR3aa: CASSVAGRANEQFF

v_gene: TRBV7-3
j_gene: TRBJ2-1
d_gene: TRBD2
abundance: few
CDR3nt: TGTGCCAGCAGCGCAGGACTAGCGGGAGGGGGATTGGATGAGCAGTTCTTC
CDR3aa: CASSAGLAGGGLDEQFF

v_gene: TRBV7-9
j_gene: TRBJ2-1
d_gene: TRBD2
abundance: NA
CDR3nt: TGTGCCAGCAGCTTAGGCCTAGCGGAGTCTGAGCAGTTCTTC
CDR3aa: CASSLGLAESEQFF

v_gene: TRBV4-3
j_gene: TRBJ1-4
d_gene: TRBD1
abundance: NA
CDR3nt: TGCGCCAGCAGCCAAGATCTCTCAGGGGGCAATGAAAAACTGTTTTTT
CDR3aa: CASSQDLSGGNEKLFF

v_gene: TRBV28
j_gene: TRBJ2-1
d_gene: TRBD2
abundance: once
CDR3nt: TGTGCCAGCAGTCCGGGACTAGCGGGCCCGTTCCACAATGAGCAGTTCTTC
CDR3aa: CASSPGLAGPFHNEQFF

v_gene: TRBV6-5
j_gene: TRBJ1-1
d_gene: NA
abundance: once
CDR3nt: TGTGCCAGTTTCCTTTACACTGAAGCTTTCTTT
CDR3aa: CASFLYTEAFF

v_gene: TRBV2
j_gene: TRBJ2-5
d_gene: NA
abundance: NA
CDR3nt: TGTGCCAGCAGTGTCGAGGTAGAAGAGACCCAGTACTTC
CDR3aa: CASSVEVEETQYF

v_gene: TRBV7-2
j_gene: TRBJ1-1
d_gene: NA
abundance: NA
CDR3nt: TGTGCCAGCAGCGCTATCTTGTTTGAAGCTTTCTTT
CDR3aa: CASSAILFEAFF

v_gene: TRBV7-8
j_gene: TRBJ2-5
d_gene: TRBD2
abundance: NA
CDR3nt: TGTGCCAGCAGCCCTCCGGGACTAGCGGGAGGGTTTACCCCCAATTTGGAGACCCAGTACTTC
CDR3aa: CASSPPGLAGGFTPNLETQYF

v_gene: TRBV27
j_gene: TRBJ1-1
d_gene: NA
abundance: NA
CDR3nt: TGTGCCAGCAGTCCCCGTAGGGGCGGGAACACTGAAGCTTTCTTT
CDR3aa: CASSPRRGGNTEAFF

v_gene: TRBV15
j_gene: TRBJ1-2
d_gene: NA
abundance: NA
CDR3nt: TGTGCCACCAGCAGCCGGACCTCAGGGGCCACTAAGCGCTACACCTTC
CDR3aa: CATSSRTSGATKRYTF

v_gene: TRBV2
j_gene: TRBJ2-7
d_gene: NA
abundance: NA
CDR3nt: TGTGCCAGCAGGCCGTTGTTTGGAGGGCGAACCTACGAGCAGTACTTC
CDR3aa: CASRPLFGGRTYEQYF

v_gene: TRBV6-5
j_gene: TRBJ2-5
d_gene: TRBD2
abundance: NA
CDR3nt: TGTGCCAGCAGTGGGACTAGCGGGAGATACGAGACCCAGTACTTC
CDR3aa: CASSGTSGRYETQYF

v_gene: TRBV6-5
j_gene: TRBJ2-2
d_gene: NA
abundance: once
CDR3nt: TGTGCCTGTAGCGTGAACACCGGGGAGCTGTTTTTT
CDR3aa: CACSVNTGELFF

v_gene: TRBV5-1
j_gene: TRBJ2-7
d_gene: TRBD2
abundance: NA
CDR3nt: TGCGCCAGCAGCCCTCTAGCGGGAGGGTCCTACGAGCAGTACTTC
CDR3aa: CASSPLAGGSYEQYF

v_gene: TRBV11-3
j_gene: TRBJ2-7
d_gene: TRBD2
abundance: NA
CDR3nt: TGTGCCAGCAGCTTAGGGGGCGGGAGAGGCGAGCAGTACTTC
CDR3aa: CASSLGGGRGEQYF

v_gene: TRBV7-6
j_gene: TRBJ2-5
d_gene: NA
abundance: few
CDR3nt: TGTGCCAGCAGCGTCCGACAGGATTCGCAAGAGACCCAGTACTTC
CDR3aa: CASSVRQDSQETQYF

v_gene: TRBV6-4
j_gene: TRBJ1-4
d_gene: TRBD1
abundance: few
CDR3nt: TGTGCCAGCAGTGAACAGGGGGGAGAAGAAAAACTGTTTTTT
CDR3aa: CASSEQGGEEKLFF

v_gene: TRBV5-6
j_gene: TRBJ1-5
d_gene: NA
abundance: NA
CDR3nt: TGTGCCAGCAGCCAATCAGGTATGCGCAATCAGCCCCAGCATTTT
CDR3aa: CASSQSGMRNQPQHF

v_gene: TRBV6-1
j_gene: TRBJ2-7
d_gene: TRBD1
abundance: once
CDR3nt: TGTGCCAGCAGGGTTACAGGGGGGTACGAGCAGTACTTC
CDR3aa: CASRVTGGYEQYF

v_gene: TRBV7-9
j_gene: TRBJ2-1
d_gene: TRBD2
abundance: few
CDR3nt: TGTGCCAGCAGCTTTACTAGCGGTAAATACAATGAGCAGTTCTTC
CDR3aa: CASSFTSGKYNEQFF

v_gene: TRBV9
j_gene: TRBJ2-7
d_gene: NA
abundance: NA
CDR3nt: TGTGCCAGCAGCGTAGCACTCGGACAGTCCTACGAGCAGTACTTC
CDR3aa: CASSVALGQSYEQYF

v_gene: TRBV6-5
j_gene: TRBJ2-7
d_gene: TRBD2
abundance: NA
CDR3nt: TGTGCCAGCAGTTACGACGGGAGGGCCACCAGCGAGCAGTACTTC
CDR3aa: CASSYDGRATSEQYF

v_gene: TRBV19
j_gene: TRBJ2-7
d_gene: TRBD2
abundance: NA
CDR3nt: TGTGCCAGTAGTGCCGGGACTAGCGGGACCGAGCAGTACTTC
CDR3aa: CASSAGTSGTEQYF

v_gene: TRBV4-1
j_gene: TRBJ2-3
d_gene: TRBD1
abundance: NA
CDR3nt: TGCGCCAGCAGCCCCCTACAGGGGACGGCAGATACGCAGTATTTT
CDR3aa: CASSPLQGTADTQYF

v_gene: TRBV7-8
j_gene: TRBJ1-5
d_gene: TRBD1
abundance: few
CDR3nt: TGTGCCAGCAGCTTAAGGGACAGGACTCATCAGCCCCAGCATTTT
CDR3aa: CASSLRDRTHQPQHF

v_gene: TRBV18
j_gene: TRBJ2-7
d_gene: TRBD1
abundance: NA
CDR3nt: TGTGCCAGCTCACCCCCGGGACAGACCTACGAGCAGTACTTC
CDR3aa: CASSPPGQTYEQYF

v_gene: TRBV25-1
j_gene: TRBJ2-2
d_gene: NA
abundance: few
CDR3nt: TGTGCCAGCAGTGATGGACTGGATCAGAACACCGGGGAGCTGTTTTTT
CDR3aa: CASSDGLDQNTGELFF

v_gene: TRBV2
j_gene: TRBJ2-1
d_gene: TRBD2
abundance: NA
CDR3nt: TGTGCCAGCAGACAGGGGACTAGCGGCTACAATGAGCAGTTCTTC
CDR3aa: CASRQGTSGYNEQFF

v_gene: TRBV27
j_gene: TRBJ2-3
d_gene: TRBD2
abundance: few
CDR3nt: TGTGCCAGCAGTTCTGGACTAGCGGACGGCACAGATACGCAGTATTTT
CDR3aa: CASSSGLADGTDTQYF

v_gene: TRBV19
j_gene: TRBJ2-1
d_gene: TRBD2
abundance: NA
CDR3nt: TGTGCCAGTAGTAGGAGGACTAGCGGGACCACCTACAATGAGCAGTTCTTC
CDR3aa: CASSRRTSGTTYNEQFF

v_gene: TRBV13
j_gene: TRBJ2-7
d_gene: TRBD1
abundance: few
CDR3nt: TGTGCCAGCAGCCAGGCAGGGGGCAGCGAGCAGTACTTC
CDR3aa: CASSQAGGSEQYF

v_gene: TRBV19
j_gene: TRBJ1-3
d_gene: NA
abundance: NA
CDR3nt: TGTGCCAGTAGTATCGCGGCGACGGTAAACACCATATATTTT
CDR3aa: CASSIAATVNTIYF

v_gene: TRBV30
j_gene: TRBJ2-3
d_gene: NA
abundance: NA
CDR3nt: TGTGCCTGGAGTGAGGTCTACAGGACAGATACGCAGTATTTT
CDR3aa: CAWSEVYRTDTQYF

v_gene: TRBV4-1
j_gene: TRBJ2-2
d_gene: NA
abundance: few
CDR3nt: TGCGCCAGCAGCCAAGTAGGAGGAACCGGGGAGCTGTTTTTT
CDR3aa: CASSQVGGTGELFF